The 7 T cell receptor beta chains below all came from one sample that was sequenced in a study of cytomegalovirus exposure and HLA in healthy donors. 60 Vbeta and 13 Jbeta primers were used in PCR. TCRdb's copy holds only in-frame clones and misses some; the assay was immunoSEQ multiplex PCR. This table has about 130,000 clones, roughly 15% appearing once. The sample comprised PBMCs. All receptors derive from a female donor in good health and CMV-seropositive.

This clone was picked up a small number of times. CDR3 residues: CASSLLSLSTSSTGELFF. The CDR3 DNA follows: TGTGCCAGCAGTTTATTGTCGCTATCCACGTCTTCCACCGGGGAGCTGTTTTTT. V is TRBV27 and J is TRBJ2-2; no reliable D call. CDR3 length: 18 amino acids. V was trimmed by 1 base and J by 4 bases, leaving 19 bases between them. CDR1 and CDR2 (germline): MNHEY, SMNVEV (reference sequence).

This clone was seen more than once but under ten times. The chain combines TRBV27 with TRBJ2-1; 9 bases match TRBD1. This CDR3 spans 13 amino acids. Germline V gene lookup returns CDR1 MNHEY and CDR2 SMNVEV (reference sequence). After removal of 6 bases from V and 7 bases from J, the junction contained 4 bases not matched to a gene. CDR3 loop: CASRRTGENEQFF. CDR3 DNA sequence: TGTGCCAGCAGGCGGACAGGGGAAAATGAGCAGTTCTTC.

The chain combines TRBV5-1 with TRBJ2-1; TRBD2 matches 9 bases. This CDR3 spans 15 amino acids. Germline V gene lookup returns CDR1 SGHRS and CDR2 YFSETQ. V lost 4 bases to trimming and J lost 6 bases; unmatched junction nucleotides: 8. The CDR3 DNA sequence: TGCGCCAGCAGCGAGGGACTAGCCCTGTTCAATGAGCAGTTCTTC. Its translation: CASSEGLALFNEQFF.

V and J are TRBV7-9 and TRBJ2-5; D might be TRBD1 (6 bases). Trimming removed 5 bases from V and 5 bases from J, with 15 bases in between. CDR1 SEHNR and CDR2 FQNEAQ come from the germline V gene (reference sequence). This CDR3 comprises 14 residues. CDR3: CASSAEGGVETQYF. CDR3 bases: TGTGCCAGCAGCGCAGAAGGGGGAGTCGAGACCCAGTACTTC.

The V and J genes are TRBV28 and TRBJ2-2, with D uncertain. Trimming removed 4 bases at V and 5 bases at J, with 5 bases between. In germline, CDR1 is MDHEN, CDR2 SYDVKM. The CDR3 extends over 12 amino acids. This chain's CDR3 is CASSSFTGELFF. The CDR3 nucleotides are TGTGCCAGCAGTTCATTTACCGGGGAGCTGTTTTTT.

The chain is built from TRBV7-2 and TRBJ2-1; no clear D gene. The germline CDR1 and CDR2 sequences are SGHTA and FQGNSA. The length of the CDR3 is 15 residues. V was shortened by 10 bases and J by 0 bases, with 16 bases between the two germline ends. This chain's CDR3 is CATSPQAFSYNEQFF. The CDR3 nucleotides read TGTGCCACCTCCCCCCAGGCCTTCTCCTACAATGAGCAGTTCTTC.

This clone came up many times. Here the CDR3 reads CASSLSYSGRDLPSEQYF. Here the CDR3 DNA reads TGTGCCAGCAGCTTATCTTATAGCGGGAGAGACCTTCCCTCCGAGCAGTACTTC. The rearrangement joins TRBV7-9 to TRBJ2-7; 9 bases agree with TRBD2. From germline, CDR1 is SEHNR and CDR2 FQNEAQ (reference sequence). The J segment lost 6 bases and the V segment lost 2 bases, leaving 17 bases of the junction unmatched. The CDR3 is 18 amino acids.